Each of the 8 T cell receptor beta chains below was sequenced from the same sample in a study of metastatic and nonmetastatic thyroid tumors (dated by TCRdb to 2018 to 2021). The method behind the library was PCR. For sequencing, an Illumina HiSeq 4000 was employed. The public reads were reanalyzed by TCRdb: fastp trimming at Q25, MiXCR alignment, in-frame beta chains only. In all, the sample holds around 10,000 clones, and 25% to 30% of those were seen once. The ten largest clones add up to 10% of the sample. None of the patients had been given any treatment before thyroid surgery. Sequenced sample: tumor tissue. The source is a male donor with papillary thyroid cancer or a benign thyroid nodule (not recorded which). Some clones in this sample may be carry-over from other donors' samples.

By frequency in the sample, this clone is medium-sized. V is TRBV29-1 and J is TRBJ2-7; 9 nucleotides align to TRBD1. The V gene end was trimmed by 0 bases and the J gene end by 4 bases; junction bases not matched to a gene: 7. This CDR3 has 15 amino acids. Germline V gene sequence: CDR1 SQVTM, CDR2 ANQGSEA. CDR3 coding DNA: TGCAGCGTTGAAGATCTAGGTGACAGGGGGTACGAGCAGTACTTC. Amino acids: CSVEDLGDRGYEQYF.

Only a few counts were recorded for this clone. This chain connects TRBV6-5 to TRBJ2-2; 10 positions agree with TRBD1. The germline CDR1 and CDR2 sequences are MNHEY and SVGAGI. V gave up 4 bases and J gave up 1 base; unmatched junction bases: 9. The CDR3 sequence is 18 residues long. The CDR3 sequence: CASSLLETGGRNTGELFF. The CDR3 coding sequence is TGTGCCAGCAGTTTACTGGAGACAGGGGGCAGGAACACCGGGGAGCTGTTTTTT.

The V call is TRBV11-2, the J call TRBJ1-1; D gene unclear. This CDR3 region has 17 residues. The germline V and J ends were trimmed by 4 bases and 1 base, with 19 bases remaining between them. Germline V CDR1 and CDR2: SGHAT, FQNNGV. DNA of the CDR3: TGTGCCAGCAGCTACTACCACCCAGGACGGCAGAACACTGAAGCTTTCTTT. This translates into CASSYYHPGRQNTEAFF.

This clone ranks as medium-sized (0.01 to 0.1%). The chain couples TRBV6-1 to TRBJ2-3, with 14 nucleotides matching TRBD2. In germline, CDR1 is MNHNS, CDR2 SASEGT. Trimming cost V 3 bases and J 1 base; bases outside gene matches: 0. The CDR3 loop spans 16 amino acids. CDR3 DNA sequence: TGTGCCAGCAGTGAGACTAGCGGGAGGGGCACAGATACGCAGTATTTT. It specifies CASSETSGRGTDTQYF.

This clone was counted at least ten times. The J gene is TRBJ2-1, the V gene TRBV5-8; tentative D call: TRBD2 (6 bases). The germline CDR1 and CDR2 sequences are SGHTS and YDEGEE. The V and J ends lost 10 bases and 0 bases respectively, with 14 bases between them. This CDR3 has 14 amino acids. CDR3 sequence reads: CAYRSTSSYNEQFF. The DNA of the CDR3 is TGTGCCTATCGCTCGACTAGCTCCTACAATGAGCAGTTCTTC.

This clone is medium-sized in the sample. This chain uses TRBV6-2 or TRBV6-3 with TRBJ2-1, with 9 bases lining up with TRBD2. V dropped 5 bases and J dropped 1; count of bases not matched to a gene: 3. Germline assignment: CDR1 MNHEY and CDR2 SVGEGT. This CDR3 has 15 amino acids. CDR3 loop: CASSPSGTSYNEQFF. The CDR3 nucleotides are TGTGCCAGCAGTCCTAGCGGGACTTCCTACAATGAGCAGTTCTTC.

The chain's CDR3 is CSARDGASGRAFEYQYF. The CDR3 nucleotides are TGCAGTGCTAGAGATGGGGCTAGCGGGAGGGCCTTTGAGTATCAGTACTTC. This chain joins TRBV20-1 and TRBJ2-7; 12 bases match TRBD2. The CDR3 length is 17 residues. Trimming at V came to 0 bases and at J to 10 bases, leaving 16 bases not matched to a gene. Germline loops: CDR1 DFQATT, CDR2 SNEGSKA (reference sequence).

By sample fraction, this clone is medium-sized. V is TRBV13 and J is TRBJ2-2; 7 bases fit TRBD2. Per the germline V gene, CDR1 is PRHDT and CDR2 is FYEKMQ (reference sequence). The junction had 2 bases not matched to a gene; V was cut back by 9 bases and J by 1 base. The CDR3 is 13 amino acids. This chain's CDR3 is CASSGLNTGELFF. CDR3 bases: TGTGCCAGTAGCGGGCTGAACACCGGGGAGCTGTTTTTT.